This T cell receptor (beta chain) is from a study of blood T cell repertoires in COVID-19 (dated by TCRdb to the early 2020s). Context from the whole study: Samples covering the acute and convalescent phases of COVID-19 were provided by collaborators in the United States, Italy and Spain. The samples were drawn from the first 160 participants of the ongoing ImmuneRACE study and from roughly 1,300 subjects provided by 6 global collaborators. Sample metadata almost always included a de-identified subject ID, COVID-19 status, age in years and sex. Where available, HLA class I and class II types were taken from metadata supplied by the sample provider and were not determined by assay-based typing. The dataset comprised deeply sampled blood TCRbeta repertoires from subjects exposed to, actively infected with, or recovered from COVID-19. The material from the prospective study consisted of cDNA or gDNA derived from T cells, B-cell-depleted T cells, or PBMCs. The repertoires were released in a freely available public database meant as a resource for research on the immune response to SARS-CoV-2.

TCRbeta CDR3 regions were amplified from genomic DNA by means of the immunoSEQ Assay, a bias-controlled multiplex PCR. On the study's bioinformatics: The number of nucleated cells in each sample was estimated by amplification of reference gene primers within the assay. To quantify the absolute abundance of each unique TCRbeta CDR3 rearrangement, sequence reads were collapsed and filtered. For each sample, productive Simpson clonality was calculated as the square root of Simpson's diversity index across productive rearrangements. The immuneACCESS repertoire file appears here via TCRdb, limited to in-frame rearrangements. These files lack a portion of the clones; in checked studies, under half of the deficit traces to unresolved V genes, and the cause of the others is not known. That table supplies the V and J calls and clone size; D and trimming were determined from the DNA. A total of under 70,000 clones appear in this sample, about 87% of them only once. The ten largest clones represent approximately 6% of the sample.

As for this clone: There is no known antigen for this receptor. Base quality data are lacking; no much larger clone is found one base away.

Reading from cysteine to phenylalanine, the CDR3 counts 15 amino acids. Only CDR3 DNA remains: 45 bases, in frame from the first base. From the germline V gene, CDR1 is SGHVS and CDR2 is FNYEAQ. V sheds 1 base and J sheds 7 bases, leaving 14 bases between their ends. In Seattle, one collaborating source enrolled patients while the infection was active and tracked those patients longitudinally over the course of disease. The collaborating institutions used their own protocols to collect whole blood in K2EDTA tubes. For TCRbeta analysis, collaborators shipped samples as frozen whole blood, isolated PBMCs, or DNA extracted from either of those sample types. Summary of the overall study and its limitations: The amount of clinical and demographic metadata varied by source and participant and was provided uncurated.

Sequencing used peripheral blood. The clonotype comes from a woman in her sixties with COVID-19, enrolled during active disease. The chain couples TRBV7-6 to TRBJ2-1; the D gene cannot be named for sure. The CDR3 protein sequence reads: CASSLGFSLRNEQFF. In nucleotide form, the sequence is TGTGCCAGCAGCTTAGGTTTTAGCTTAAGGAATGAGCAGTTCTTC.